This entry lists 25 T cell receptor beta chains sequenced from one sample in a study of T cell responses to AZD1222 COVID-19 vaccine. Clones were sequenced by immunoSEQ multiplex PCR, and TCRdb holds only the in-frame ones, with some missing. Seen here are over 65,000 clones, roughly 87% observed once, and the top ten hold roughly 5%. The input for sequencing was peripheral blood, taken 28 days after the second AZD1222 dose. These receptors all stem from an adult who received the AZD1222 COVID-19 vaccine.

The chain carries TRBV11-2 and TRBJ2-7, with TRBD2 matching over 10 bases. V shed 3 bases and J 4 bases; nucleotides not matched to a gene: 3. The CDR3 is made up of 14 amino acids. Germline CDR1 reads SGHAT; CDR2 reads FQNNGV. CDR3 region: CASSLELAGYEQYV. The DNA for the CDR3 is TGTGCCAGCAGCTTGGAACTAGCGGGGTACGAGCAGTACGTC.

This clone was observed a single time. The chain couples TRBV2 to TRBJ1-2; no firm D call. The germline gives CDR1 SNHLY, CDR2 FYNNEI. Trimming stripped 4 bases from V and 1 base from J, with 7 bases between. The CDR3 covers 13 residues. This CDR3 reads CASSGLDNYGYTF. CDR3 nucleotide sequence: TGTGCCAGCAGTGGGTTGGATAACTATGGCTACACCTTC.

This chain connects TRBV5-8 to TRBJ2-7, with D hard to call. V was shortened by 2 bases and J by 3 bases, with 6 bases between the two germline ends. The CDR3 is 12 residues long. Germline V gives CDR1 SGHTS, CDR2 YDEGEE. CDR3: CASSFIYYEQYV. CDR3 bases: TGTGCCAGCAGCTTTATTTACTACGAGCAGTACGTC.

This clone appeared a single time. The gene calls are TRBV18 and TRBJ2-7; 8 nucleotides align to TRBD1. This CDR3 is built from 15 residues. Trimming cost V 3 bases and J 3 bases; bases outside gene matches: 7. The germline V gene has CDR1 KGHSH and CDR2 LQKENI. CDR3 amino acids: CASSPDRGEGYEQYF. In DNA form, the CDR3 reads TGTGCCAGCTCACCCGACAGGGGCGAGGGCTACGAGCAGTACTTC.

The CDR3 DNA follows: TGTGCCAGCAGCTTTATGGTTGACTATGGCTACACCTTC. Amino acids: CASSFMVDYGYTF. This chain links TRBV5-5 with TRBJ1-2; unclear D gene. Germline values: CDR1 SGHKS, CDR2 YYEKEE (reference sequence). The V end lost 2 bases, the J end lost 3 bases, and 8 bases lay between the germline ends. The CDR3 sequence is 13 residues long.

This chain joins TRBV6-5 and TRBJ1-5, with D unresolved. The CDR3 spans 12 residues. The germline V and J ends were trimmed by 8 bases and 7 bases, with 12 bases remaining between them. Germline V gene lookup returns CDR1 MNHEY and CDR2 SVGAGI. CDR3 amino acids: CASCRVGQPQHF. The CDR3 DNA is TGTGCCAGCTGTAGGGTAGGGCAGCCCCAGCATTTT.

The chain links TRBV9 to TRBJ2-7, with TRBD1 matching 7 bases. The CDR3 totals 16 residues. The junction had 16 bases not matched to a gene; V was cut back by 4 bases and J by 6 bases. Per the germline V gene, CDR1 is SGDLS and CDR2 is YYNGEE. The CDR3 sequence is CASSPNLLQGSGEQYF. CDR3 coding DNA: TGTGCCAGCAGCCCCAACTTGCTACAGGGGTCGGGCGAGCAGTACTTC.

In this sample, this clone turned up a few times. DNA of the CDR3: TGTGCCAGCAGCCAAGGTAGCGGGGGGGCAGGGACCCAGTACTTC. Encoded protein: CASSQGSGGAGTQYF. The V gene is TRBV3-1 (or the pseudogene TRBV3-2), the J gene TRBJ2-5, with TRBD2 identical over 11 bases. The CDR3 is 15 residues long. Per germline, CDR1 LGHDT and CDR2 YNNKEL (reference sequence). V lost 1 base, J lost 7 bases, and 5 bases stayed unmatched.

The rearrangement joins TRBV19 to TRBJ1-1, with D possibly matching TRBD1 (6 bases). The CDR3 has 19 residues. V was trimmed by 5 bases and J by 1 base, leaving 26 bases between them. CDR1 LNHDA and CDR2 SQIVND come from the germline V gene (reference sequence). The CDR3: CASSARGQGTELWNTEAFF. CDR3 nucleotides: TGTGCCAGTAGTGCCCGAGGGCAGGGGACGGAGTTATGGAACACTGAAGCTTTCTTT.

This chain links TRBV27 with TRBJ2-2, with D uncertain. This CDR3 is built from 11 residues. V was shortened by 8 bases and J by 6 bases, with 7 bases between the two germline ends. Germline CDR1 reads MNHEY; CDR2 reads SMNVEV (reference sequence). CDR3 residues: CASGPPGELFF. DNA of the CDR3: TGTGCCAGCGGGCCCCCCGGGGAGCTGTTTTTT.

The rearrangement joins TRBV3-1 (or the pseudogene TRBV3-2) to TRBJ2-4; D unclear. The length of the CDR3 is 13 residues. Germline V lookup: CDR1 LGHDT, CDR2 YNNKEL (reference sequence). Trimming removed 6 bases at V and 6 bases at J, with 12 bases between. CDR3 sequence (DNA): TGTGCCAGCAGTCACACGGACGGAAACATTCAGTACTTC. This sequence encodes CASSHTDGNIQYF.

The chain employs TRBV6-2 or TRBV6-3 and TRBJ1-2; a possible D gene is TRBD1 (6 bases). The V end lost 2 bases, the J end lost 4 bases, and 17 bases lay between the germline ends. The CDR3 covers 16 residues. Germline values: CDR1 MNHEY, CDR2 SVGEGT. The CDR3, as DNA: TGTGCCAGCAGTTACCCCGCACAGGGATCTAGCTATGGCTACACCTTC. Its translation: CASSYPAQGSSYGYTF.

The J gene is TRBJ1-3, the V gene TRBV6-1; D is ambiguous. The V gene lost 3 bases and the J gene lost 4 bases, with 4 bases spanning the gap. CDR1 and CDR2 from the germline V gene are MNHNS and SASEGT. The CDR3 has 12 residues. DNA for the CDR3: TGTGCCAGCAGTGAGCAAGGAAACACCATATATTTT. Encoded protein: CASSEQGNTIYF.

This rearrangement joins TRBV27 to TRBJ2-2; D gene unclear. Germline V gene sequence: CDR1 MNHEY, CDR2 SMNVEV (reference sequence). The CDR3 runs to 13 residues. The V and J ends lost 3 bases and 4 bases respectively, with 6 bases between them. CDR3 coding DNA: TGTGCCAGCAGTTTCTTGGGCACCGGGGAGCTGTTTTTT. It specifies CASSFLGTGELFF.

This clone was seen once. As DNA, the CDR3 is TGTGCCAGCAGAATTTCGGGGATGAACACCGGGGAGCTGTTTTTT. Its translation is CASRISGMNTGELFF. The rearrangement joins TRBV5-4 to TRBJ2-2; perhaps TRBD2 as D (5 bases). This CDR3 comprises 15 residues. Per germline, CDR1 SGHNT and CDR2 YYREEE (reference sequence). V dropped 5 bases and J dropped 1 base, with 12 bases sitting between them.

V is TRBV9 and J is TRBJ2-1, with 8 nucleotides matching TRBD2. CDR1 is SGDLS, CDR2 YYNGEE, per germline. After removal of 4 bases from V and 9 bases from J, the junction contained 15 bases not matched to a gene. This CDR3 has 16 residues. The CDR3 here is CASSLAGTSALGEQFF. In DNA, the CDR3 is TGTGCCAGCAGCTTGGCCGGGACTAGTGCCCTCGGTGAGCAGTTCTTC.

The CDR3 DNA sequence: TGTGCCAGCAGCTTAGTAGGGGGGTTGCTGGGCTCTGGGGCCAACGTCCTGACTTTC. This translates into CASSLVGGLLGSGANVLTF. The chain links TRBV13 to TRBJ2-6; D might be TRBD1 or TRBD2, each matching 6 bases. The ends were cut back, 1 base at V and 0 bases at J, with 16 bases in the middle. The CDR3 is made up of 19 amino acids. Germline-derived CDR1 and CDR2 are PRHDT and FYEKMQ (reference sequence).

The chain carries TRBV28 and TRBJ1-6, with no clear D. The CDR3 totals 16 residues. V was cut by 4 bases and J by 6 bases, with 16 bases left in between. The germline V gene has CDR1 MDHEN and CDR2 SYDVKM. The CDR3 coding sequence is TGTGCCAGCAGTTATATAGTAGGTCTCAGTAATTCACCCCTCCACTTT. Residues: CASSYIVGLSNSPLHF.

This chain uses TRBV7-9 with TRBJ1-2; D is unclear. The length of the CDR3 is 15 residues. The V end lost 3 bases, the J end lost 4 bases, and 15 bases lay between the germline ends. CDR1 and CDR2 (germline): SEHNR, FQNEAQ (reference sequence). The CDR3 DNA sequence: TGTGCCAGCAGCTTGAGGGCCGAAAACCCCTATGGCTACACCTTC. Protein sequence: CASSLRAENPYGYTF. Complete variable domain (other parts from reference TRBV7-9 and TRBJ1-2): DTGVSQNPRHKITKRGQNVTFRCDPISEHNRLYWYRQTLGQGPEFLTYFQNEAQLEKSRLLSDRFSAERPKGSFSTLEIQRTEQGDSAMYLCASSLRAENPYGYTFGSGTRLTVV.

This clone was counted between two and nine times. This chain connects TRBV7-9 to TRBJ1-2; TRBD1 is a possible D gene (6 bases). The CDR3 contains 18 residues. CDR1 is SEHNR and CDR2 is FQNEAQ in the germline V gene (reference sequence). Between the trimmed V and J ends, which lost 4 bases and 5 bases, there was a span of 26 bases. This CDR3 is CASSSKGGRPLPTYGYTF. The DNA of the CDR3 is TGTGCCAGCAGCTCAAAAGGGGGAAGACCGCTGCCTACTTATGGCTACACCTTC.

This clone was recorded only once. CDR3 region: CSAGTGGGYTF. Written as DNA, the CDR3 is TGCAGCGCCGGGACAGGGGGGGGCTACACCTTC. The J gene is TRBJ1-2, the V gene TRBV29-1; 11 positions agree with TRBD1. The V segment lost 7 bases and the J segment 8 bases; nucleotides outside the gene matches: 3. This CDR3 comprises 11 residues. Germline V gives CDR1 SQVTM, CDR2 ANQGSEA.

Here the CDR3 reads CASSSVAGEETQYF. The CDR3 DNA follows: TGTGCCAGCAGCTCGGTAGCGGGGGAAGAGACCCAGTACTTC. J is TRBJ2-5 and V is TRBV7-6, with 9 bases identical to TRBD2. This CDR3 has 14 amino acids. V lost 4 bases, J lost 3 bases, and 3 bases stayed unmatched. Germline assignment: CDR1 SGHVS and CDR2 FNYEAQ.

The rearrangement links TRBV7-2 to TRBJ1-5; unclear D gene. The CDR3 contains 15 residues. Trimming took 5 bases from V and 3 from J, leaving 14 bases between them. The germline V gene has CDR1 SGHTA and CDR2 FQGNSA. The chain's CDR3 is CASSTIPSANQPQHF. CDR3 coding DNA: TGTGCCAGCAGCACCATACCGTCTGCCAATCAGCCCCAGCATTTT.

The V gene is TRBV4-2, the J gene TRBJ1-2; TRBD1 aligns across 12 bases. Per the germline V gene, CDR1 is LGHNA and CDR2 is YNFKEQ. The ends lost 1 base at V and 0 bases at J; junction bases unmatched: 0. This CDR3 contains 16 residues. CDR3 region: CASSQGDRGPNYGYTF. The DNA for the CDR3 is TGTGCCAGCAGCCAAGGGGACAGGGGGCCTAACTATGGCTACACCTTC.

V gene TRBV5-5 combines with J gene TRBJ2-7; TRBD1 might be the D (6 bases). The germline V gene has CDR1 SGHKS and CDR2 YYEKEE (reference sequence). V was cut by 4 bases and J by 3 bases, with 14 bases left in between. The length of the CDR3 is 14 residues. CDR3 sequence: CASSADRTHYEQYV. The CDR3 nucleotides read TGTGCCAGCAGCGCCGACAGGACCCACTACGAGCAGTACGTC.